This T cell receptor (beta chain) was captured by sequencing in a study of blood T cells in healthy people across ages. This clonotype was seen only a few times. Its antigen is not identified. Through a sample-barcoded 5' primer and a J-beta primer mix, a second PCR was run for about 7 to 12 cycles. Template switching added a 12-random-nucleotide identifier to every cDNA molecule. Using its own MiXCR run on the 5' RACE reads, TCRdb lists one record per CDR3 protein. The sample carries approximately 880,000 distinct CDR3 sequences, roughly 50% recorded once. V was cut by 1 base and J by 4 bases, with 17 bases left in between. Per germline, CDR1 SGHRS and CDR2 YFSETQ. The CDR3 loop spans 16 amino acids. Study-wide results and limits: A strong correlation was found between TCR beta diversity and the percentage of naive T cells. Calculation of diversity from one million T cells yielded estimates considered to be underestimates.

Sequencing was carried out using blood. This chain joins TRBV5-1 and TRBJ1-2, with unresolved D. The receptor was isolated from a man in his thirties or forties in good health. CDR3 nucleotides: TGCGCCAGCAGCTTGAAATCCATGCAAGACCTCTATGGCTACACCTTC. Encoded protein: CASSLKSMQDLYGYTF.